This TCR beta chain stems from a study of shared clonotypes between healthy human individuals. Study outcomes and limitations: Across a handful of donors, naive CD4 shared roughly 5%, naive CD8 approximately 3.5%, memory CD4 roughly 2.2%, memory CD8 0.35% to 0.5%.

Germline CDR1 is DFQATT and CDR2 is SNEGSKA (reference sequence). Trimming pared 4 bases from V and 7 bases from J, leaving 7 bases between. This CDR3 is built from 10 residues. Only in-frame clones appear in the TCRdb table, and some are missing; sequencing was by immunoSEQ multiplex PCR. This table holds 1.4 million or so clones, about 98.5% found once. Remarks on this clone: Its antigen is as yet unknown.

The chain couples TRBV20-1 to TRBJ1-1; D call uncertain. The sample was naive CD4+ T cells sorted from blood. Subset given: CD45RA+ positively selected. The receptor's source is a man aged 25 to 40 in good health. CDR3 coding DNA: TGCAGTGCTAAGGGTTTTGAAGCTTTCTTT. It encodes CSAKGFEAFF.